This paragraph reports one TCR beta chain. The method was immunoSEQ multiplex PCR; TCRdb's version includes in-frame clones alone and lacks a portion of them. The sample lists millions of clones, 90% to 95% occurring once. This sample stems from a study of shared clonotypes between healthy human individuals. This sequence originates from a man aged 18 to 29 in good health. Material: naive CD4+ T cells sorted from blood. Stated subset: CD45RA+ positively selected.

Written as DNA, the CDR3 is TGTGCCAGCAGCTCAAAAAGAGCGGGACAGGAGACCCAGTACTTC. It yields the protein CASSSKRAGQETQYF. The V call is TRBV7-8, the J call TRBJ2-5; D tentatively reads TRBD1 or TRBD2 (7 bases each). The V and J ends lost 4 bases and 5 bases respectively, with 17 bases between them. The CDR3 totals 15 residues. Germline lookup yields CDR1 SGHVS and CDR2 FQNEAQ.